The 8 T cell receptor beta chains in this list originate from one sample, sequenced in a study of CD8+ T cells in alopecia areata. Investigators isolated RNA and reverse transcribed it into cDNA to act as the sequencing template. Generated by immunoSEQ multiplex PCR, the TCRdb table keeps only in-frame clones and is missing some. The sample consists of 150,000 to 200,000 clones, roughly 65% of them appearing once. The material sequenced was CD4+ T cells sorted from blood, taken at week 0. These TCRs come from a human donor with alopecia areata.

The V gene is TRBV4-1, the J gene TRBJ1-4; no reliable D call. V dropped 0 bases and J dropped 8 bases, with 16 bases sitting between them. Per the germline V gene, CDR1 is MGHRA and CDR2 is YSYEKL. The CDR3 has 16 residues. In DNA form, the CDR3 reads TGCGCCAGCAGCCAAGATCGGGCGGCGTTTCGGGAAAAACTGTTTTTT. As protein: CASSQDRAAFREKLFF.

This clone was observed a single time. This chain connects TRBV2 to TRBJ2-3; TRBD2 agrees at 12 bases. Trimming removed 11 bases from V and 9 bases from J; junction bases left unmatched: 12. This CDR3 spans 14 amino acids. Germline loops: CDR1 SNHLY, CDR2 FYNNEI. CDR3 nucleotide sequence: TGTGCCGCCGCTAGCGGGGGGGCCGTGGGGACGCAGTATTTT. Its protein product is CAAASGGAVGTQYF.

The V call is TRBV9, the J call TRBJ1-1, with D unresolved. Germline values: CDR1 SGDLS, CDR2 YYNGEE. There are 14 residues in the CDR3. With 0 bases removed from V and 5 bases from J, the gap between germline ends came to 11 bases. CDR3 DNA: TGTGCCAGCAGCGTAGGAGGGAAGGAGACTGAAGCTTTCTTT. Its protein product is CASSVGGKETEAFF. Using reference TRBV9 and TRBJ1-1 for the parts outside the CDR3, the full variable domain is DSGVTQTPKHLITATGQRVTLRCSPRSGDLSVYWYQQSLDQGLQFLIQYYNGEERAKGNILERFSAQQFPDLHSELNLSSLELGDSALYFCASSVGGKETEAFFGQGTRLTVV.

The chain links TRBV4-3 to TRBJ1-5; D unresolved. Germline CDR1 LGHNA, CDR2 YSLEER. V was pared by 0 bases and J by 1 base, with 10 bases between. This CDR3 has 16 residues. CDR3 nucleotides: TGCGCCAGCAGCCAAGATCGTGACATCAGCAATCAGCCCCAGCATTTT. Its protein is CASSQDRDISNQPQHF.

V is TRBV29-1 and J is TRBJ1-1; D is unresolved. Germline V gene sequence: CDR1 SQVTM, CDR2 ANQGSEA. With 6 bases removed from V and 0 bases from J, the gap between germline ends came to 8 bases. The CDR3 sequence is 12 residues long. CDR3 sequence reads: CSVELMNTEAFF. CDR3 nucleotide sequence: TGCAGCGTCGAACTCATGAACACTGAAGCTTTCTTT.

This chain joins TRBV19 and TRBJ1-6; D is unclear. The CDR3 extends over 13 amino acids. CDR1 LNHDA and CDR2 SQIVND come from the germline V gene (reference sequence). Deletions cut 3 bases from V and 8 bases from J, with 8 bases between. CDR3 DNA: TGTGCCAGTAGTATTGGGTTGGATTCACCCCTCCACTTT. This codes for CASSIGLDSPLHF.

The rearrangement uses TRBV30 and TRBJ1-5; D is undetermined. This CDR3 has 14 residues. Trimming stripped 3 bases from V and 3 bases from J, with 12 bases between. The germline V gene has CDR1 GTSNPN and CDR2 SVGIG (reference sequence). CDR3 sequence reads: CAWSPVSFNQPQHF. DNA of the CDR3: TGTGCCTGGAGCCCAGTTAGCTTCAATCAGCCCCAGCATTTT.

In this sample, this clone turned up a few times. The V and J genes are TRBV30 and TRBJ2-5; D may be TRBD1 (6 bases). Germline V gene data show CDR1 as GTSNPN and CDR2 as SVGIG (reference sequence). CDR3 length: 12 amino acids. The V gene lost 5 bases and the J gene lost 6 bases, with 13 bases spanning the gap. The CDR3 protein is CAWQQGEKTQYF. The CDR3 nucleotides read TGTGCCTGGCAACAGGGTGAAAAGACCCAGTACTTC.